Listed below are T cell receptor beta chains from one sample, sequenced in a study of Ad26.COV2.S vaccination and SARS-CoV-2 variants. Here immunoSEQ multiplex PCR was the method, and the copy in TCRdb shows in-frame clones only, minus some. This table has about 390,000 clones, approximately 92% appearing once. The sequenced sample was peripheral blood, obtained in a trial of Ad26.COV2.S vaccine versus placebo. These receptor sequences come from a person aged 18-65 years who received the Ad26.COV2.S COVID-19 vaccine or a placebo. Both conserved end residues are part of each CDR3. Each record gives: V gene, J gene, clone size, D gene, CDR3 protein, CDR3 DNA. A D gene is named only where the DNA matches it firmly. Clone size is stated in some rows and not others, as once, few, many or a class when expanded.

TRBV6-5	TRBJ2-7	NA	NA	CASSYELQGYEQYF	TGTGCCAGCAGTTACGAGCTTCAGGGGTACGAGCAGTACTTC
TRBV19	TRBJ1-6	NA	NA	CASTTPGSPLHF	TGTGCCAGTACCACCCCCGGTTCACCCCTCCACTTT
TRBV7-2	TRBJ2-5	NA	NA	CASSLEALAASRYF	TGTGCCAGCAGCTTAGAAGCTCTAGCTGCTTCCCGGTACTTC
TRBV9	TRBJ2-1	NA	NA	CASSVVGDSSYNEQFF	TGTGCCAGCAGCGTAGTGGGTGACAGCTCCTACAATGAGCAGTTCTTC
TRBV6-6	TRBJ2-2	NA	TRBD2	CASSFLAGSSGELFF	TGTGCCAGCAGTTTCCTAGCGGGGTCGTCCGGGGAGCTGTTTTTT
TRBV29-1	TRBJ2-1	NA	TRBD1	CSVVPPTGGLGEQFF	TGCAGCGTTGTCCCGCCGACAGGGGGCTTGGGTGAGCAGTTCTTC
TRBV19	TRBJ1-1	NA	NA	CASSIGSFEAFF	TGTGCCAGTAGTATAGGGAGTTTCGAAGCTTTCTTT
TRBV19	TRBJ2-5	NA	TRBD2	CASRASGGWRETQYF	TGTGCCAGTAGGGCTAGCGGGGGGTGGCGGGAGACCCAGTACTTC
TRBV27	TRBJ1-2	NA	NA	CASSSLTGRRAGYTF	TGTGCCAGCAGTTCCCTAACCGGGAGGCGAGCGGGCTACACCTTC
TRBV28	TRBJ1-2	once	NA	CASSSTPGREARTNYGYTF	TGTGCCAGCAGTTCCACCCCGGGGCGGGAAGCAAGGACCAACTATGGCTACACCTTC
TRBV7-2	TRBJ2-7	NA	NA	CASSQGRQFYEQYF	TGTGCCAGCAGCCAAGGGCGTCAGTTCTACGAGCAGTACTTC
TRBV5-1	TRBJ1-6	NA	NA	CASSLGYRVGKNNSPLHF	TGCGCCAGCAGCTTGGGTTACAGGGTCGGCAAGAATAATTCACCCCTCCACTTT
TRBV25-1	TRBJ2-7	NA	NA	CASSDASAGIYEQYF	TGTGCCAGCAGCGATGCCAGCGCGGGGATCTACGAGCAGTACTTC
TRBV7-8	TRBJ1-1	NA	NA	CASSFLDGGTEAFF	TGTGCCAGCAGCTTTTTAGACGGTGGAACTGAAGCTTTCTTT
TRBV5-8	TRBJ2-7	NA	TRBD1	CASSLWQGQGIHEQYF	TGTGCCAGCAGCTTGTGGCAGGGACAGGGCATCCACGAGCAGTACTTC
TRBV2	TRBJ1-3	NA	NA	CASSRTKNRSSGNTIYF	TGTGCCAGCAGCCGAACTAAAAACCGGAGCTCTGGAAACACCATATATTTT
TRBV4-1	TRBJ1-1	once	NA	CASSRPVQGNTEAFF	TGCGCCAGCAGCAGGCCCGTACAGGGTAACACTGAAGCTTTCTTT
TRBV5-6	TRBJ2-1	NA	TRBD2	CASSFRYGGRNEQFF	TGTGCCAGCAGCTTTCGGTACGGGGGGAGGAATGAGCAGTTCTTC
TRBV29-1	TRBJ2-5	NA	TRBD1	CSVGGRGQEKTQYF	TGCAGCGTTGGAGGCAGGGGACAGGAGAAGACCCAGTACTTC
TRBV19	TRBJ2-7	NA	NA	CASSPGTPLYEQYF	TGTGCCAGTAGTCCCGGGACTCCTCTCTACGAGCAGTACTTC
TRBV4-1	TRBJ2-3	NA	NA	CASSQTISTDTQYF	TGCGCCAGCAGCCAAACTATTTCCACAGATACGCAGTATTTT
TRBV25-1	TRBJ2-7	few	TRBD1	CASSDGQGAYEQYF	TGTGCCAGCAGTGACGGACAGGGGGCCTACGAGCAGTACTTC